This T cell receptor (beta chain) was obtained from a study of molecular identifiers for immune sequencing clone quantification. Deletions cut 0 bases from V and 7 bases from J, with 10 bases between. The CDR3 runs 13 residues. CDR1 and CDR2 from the germline V gene are GTSNPN and SVGIG (reference sequence). TCRdb recomputed calls from the PCR reads with MiXCR, one row per CDR3 protein. The data hold about half a million distinct CDR3 sequences, with about 21% observed a single time. This clonotype came up once. Possible read error: a much larger clone is one base away. The sequence came from a human donor in good health. Some libraries in this study had Jurkat cell RNA spiked in. The chain couples TRBV30 to TRBJ2-1; D not resolved. The sequencing sample was made of naive CD8+ T cells from blood, with Jurkat cell RNA spiked in. Subset of the sample: FACS-sorted CD8+CD4-CCR7+CD45RA+ naive T cells. The CDR3 loop is CAWSVLVRNEQFF. The CDR3 coding sequence is TGTGCCTGGAGTGTATTGGTTAGGAATGAGCAGTTCTTC.